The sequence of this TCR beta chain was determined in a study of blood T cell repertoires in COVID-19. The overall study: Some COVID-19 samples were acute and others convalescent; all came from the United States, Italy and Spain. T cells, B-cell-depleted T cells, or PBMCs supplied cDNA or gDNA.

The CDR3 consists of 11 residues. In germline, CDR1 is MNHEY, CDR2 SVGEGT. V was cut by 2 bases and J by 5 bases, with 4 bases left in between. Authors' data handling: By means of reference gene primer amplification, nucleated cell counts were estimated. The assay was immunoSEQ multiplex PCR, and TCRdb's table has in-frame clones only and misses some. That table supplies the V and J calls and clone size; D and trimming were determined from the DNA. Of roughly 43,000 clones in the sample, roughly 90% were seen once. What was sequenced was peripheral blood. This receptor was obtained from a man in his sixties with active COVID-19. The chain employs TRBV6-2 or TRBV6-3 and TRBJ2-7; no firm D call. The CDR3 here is CASSYRDEQYF. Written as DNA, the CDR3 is TGTGCCAGCAGTTACCGGGACGAGCAGTACTTC.